This note documents a single T cell receptor beta chain sequence. Its target is not known. The CDR3 length is 13 residues. The germline V and J ends were trimmed by 4 bases and 8 bases, with 11 bases remaining between them. This sample is part of a study of blood T cells in healthy people across ages. The study, taken as a whole, reports: Older age coincided with a roughly linear decline in TCR beta diversity per million T cells.

Sample-barcoded 5' priming and a J-beta primer mix drove a second PCR of roughly 7 to 11 cycles. A single record per CDR3 protein comes from TCRdb applying MiXCR to the 5' RACE reads. The repertoire holds hundreds of thousands of distinct CDR3 sequences, with about a quarter as singletons. In addition, the sample was reused for a study of T cells of mothers and their children. That report notes: About six children, together with their three healthy Caucasian mothers, made up the donors.

V is TRBV12-3 or TRBV12-4 and J is TRBJ1-4, with unresolved D. This TCR derives from a boy between 2 and 10 years old in good health. The source material was blood. Here the CDR3 reads CASSSTLREKLFF. DNA of the CDR3: TGTGCCAGCAGTTCCACATTAAGGGAAAAACTGTTTTTT.